These T cell receptor beta chains were read from a single sample in a study of blood T cell repertoires in COVID-19. Clones were read by immunoSEQ multiplex PCR, and TCRdb kept only the in-frame ones, dropping some. Among hundreds of thousands of clones listed, approximately 91% were seen once. The specimen sequenced was peripheral blood. The receptors shown here come from a woman aged 35 to 49 who had recovered from COVID-19. Both conserved end residues are part of each CDR3. Each record gives: V gene, CDR3 length, D gene, clone size, CDR3 protein. A D gene is named only where the DNA matches it firmly. Clone size, where shown, is once, few, many, or a class for clones that have expanded.

>TRBV18|14|TRBD1|.
CASSGSTGVAEAFF
>TRBV7-9|14|.|.
CASSLDPVLDTQYF
>TRBV5-6|15|.|few
CASSLEAGLGEKLFF
>TRBV18|12|.|.
CASGGGGSPLHF
>TRBV28|17|TRBD1|.
CATRRVGTGDVWQPQHF
>TRBV6-1|16|TRBD2|.
CASSDLAGGSYNEQFF
>TRBV11-1|15|.|.
CASSRAHGREETQYF
>TRBV6-6|15|TRBD1|.
CASSRGQGVAYEQYF
>TRBV2|18|TRBD2|.
CASSTSGGGIEASNEQFF
>TRBV7-9|14|TRBD1|many
CASSPGTGVYEQYF
>TRBV30|13|.|.
CAWSVGGGNEAFF
>TRBV6-5|15|.|.
CASSALLGGNQPQHF
>TRBV7-6|15|.|.
CASSLEGTYDSPLHF
>TRBV6-4|13|TRBD1|.
CASARTGQAEQYF
>TRBV5-5|17|TRBD1|.
CASSLAGQGGDNYGYTF
>TRBV10-3|14|TRBD2|once
CAIRLTGGAREQYF
>TRBV19|16|TRBD1|.
CASKETGGFQYYGYTF
>TRBV24-1|16|TRBD2|.
CATSDQGTTDEETQYF
>TRBV30|16|.|.
CAWSGQGPAIGYGYTF
>TRBV5-6|14|.|.
CASSLGALNQPQHF
>TRBV15|16|.|once
CATSRDNRWTGNTIYF
>TRBV19|16|TRBD1|once
CASSIQSRTGGNEQFF
>TRBV6-2/TRBV6-3|13|TRBD1|once
CASSPTGPYGYTF
>TRBV19|15|TRBD1|.
CASRGQGRELTEAFF
>TRBV6-2/TRBV6-3|14|TRBD1|.
CASSTRDSYNEQFF
>TRBV7-8|13|.|.
CASRGRGNQPQHF
>TRBV9|15|.|.
CASSAAAGTFYEQYF
>TRBV12-3/TRBV12-4|13|.|.
CASSLGLNNEQFF
>TRBV18|15|TRBD2|once
CASSPTSGIYNEQFF
>TRBV9|15|.|.
CASSLTYGAKNIQYF
>TRBV18|13|.|.
CASSPGSGFGYTF
>TRBV19|16|TRBD1|.
CASSIETGGVNQPQHF
>TRBV7-8|15|TRBD1|.
CASSLEGQGYNEQFF
>TRBV3-1/TRBV3-2|15|TRBD2|.
CASSQWGGKNNEQFF
>TRBV4-2|16|.|.
CASSQKGGVMKETQYF
>TRBV6-5|13|.|.
CASSYSSGVGYTF
>TRBV5-4|16|TRBD1|.
CASSFGGTGGAREQYF
>TRBV5-1|13|.|.
CATRRASNEKLFF
>TRBV13|16|.|.
CASSLGLRSLNTEAFF
>TRBV6-6|16|.|.
CASSYPLARNTGELFF
>TRBV27|16|TRBD1|.
CASSSMGQGIWGGYTF
>TRBV6-1|16|.|.
CASSEDRGVALGELFF
>TRBV10-2|15|.|.
CASSRSGGTNQPQHF
>TRBV18|17|.|once
CASSPPGRVLSYYGYTF
>TRBV7-2|18|TRBD2|once
CASSLVMTSGRHDYEQYF
>TRBV19|16|TRBD2|.
CASSAGLAPASTEQFF
>TRBV18|15|TRBD2|.
CASSPVSGGYNEQFF
>TRBV9|20|.|.
CASSVAPGGTGFSFGEKLFF